Listed below are T cell receptor beta chains from one sample, sequenced in a study of beta chain features in type 1 diabetes. TCRdb's table, derived via immunoSEQ multiplex PCR, lists solely in-frame clones and lacks some. Among about 330,000 clones, roughly 11% were seen once, and the ten largest hold approximately 0.016%. Sequenced sample: naive CD4+ T cells from blood. Source of these receptors: a woman aged 30 to 39 in good health. Each CDR3 is given with its conserved first and last residue. A D gene is named only where the DNA matches it firmly. Clone size is stated in some rows and not others, as once, few, many or a class when expanded.

d_call j_call v_call clone_size cdr3_aa cdr3_nt
TRBD2 TRBJ2-1 TRBV7-2 few CASSKQGGAGVTNEQFF TGTGCCAGCAGCAAGCAAGGAGGAGCGGGAGTAACCAATGAGCAGTTCTTC
TRBD2 TRBJ2-3 TRBV25-1 few CASSDPLAGSTDTQYF TGTGCCAGCAGTGACCCCTTAGCGGGCAGCACAGATACGCAGTATTTT
TRBD1 TRBJ2-7 TRBV29-1 few CSVSRQGLSYEQYF TGCAGCGTGAGCCGACAGGGTTTGTCCTACGAGCAGTACTTC
NA TRBJ1-5 TRBV6-6 few CASRPEVRGYGQPQHF TGTGCCAGCAGGCCCGAAGTAAGGGGTTACGGACAGCCCCAGCATTTT
TRBD2 TRBJ2-7 TRBV5-6 NA CASSWGGTRAGEQYF TGTGCCAGCAGCTGGGGGGGGACTCGCGCCGGTGAGCAGTACTTC
NA TRBJ1-5 TRBV30 NA CAWSTAGTYSNQPQHF TGTGCCTGGAGTACGGCAGGCACTTATAGCAATCAGCCCCAGCATTTT
NA TRBJ1-2 TRBV28 few CASSFLGQYYGYTF TGTGCCAGCAGTTTCCTCGGACAGTATTATGGCTACACCTTC
TRBD2 TRBJ2-5 TRBV5-4 NA CASSQQLAGAETQYF TGTGCCAGCAGCCAACAACTAGCGGGGGCCGAGACCCAGTACTTC
NA TRBJ2-2 TRBV7-6 NA CASSLNEGSNTGELFF TGTGCCAGCAGCTTGAACGAGGGTTCGAACACCGGGGAGCTGTTTTTT
NA TRBJ2-5 TRBV7-2 few CASSLAQYQETQYF TGTGCCAGCAGCTTAGCCCAGTACCAAGAGACCCAGTACTTC
NA TRBJ1-1 TRBV25-1 few CASSELAQGNTEAFF TGTGCCAGCAGTGAATTAGCACAGGGGAACACTGAAGCTTTCTTT
TRBD1 TRBJ2-7 TRBV7-2 NA CASNPDRGDEQYF TGTGCCAGCAACCCGGACAGGGGGGACGAGCAGTACTTC
NA TRBJ2-7 TRBV29-1 NA CSVENTGSYEQYF TGCAGCGTTGAAAATACCGGTTCCTACGAGCAGTACTTC
TRBD1 TRBJ2-1 TRBV28 few CAFSRDRAQNEQFF TGTGCCTTTTCCCGGGACAGGGCCCAAAATGAGCAGTTCTTC
TRBD2 TRBJ2-5 TRBV6-1 NA CASSELAGEEETQYF TGTGCCAGCAGTGAATTAGCGGGAGAGGAAGAGACCCAGTACTTC
NA TRBJ1-2 TRBV4-3 few CASSQDPARFGVGYGYTF TGCGCCAGCAGCCAAGATCCTGCTCGATTCGGGGTCGGCTATGGCTACACCTTC
NA TRBJ2-1 TRBV7-2 few CASSSSPAQVQFF TGTGCCAGCAGCTCTAGCCCAGCCCAAGTGCAGTTCTTC
NA TRBJ2-3 TRBV28 few CASSLGATQYF TGTGCCAGCAGTTTGGGAGCTACGCAGTATTTT
NA TRBJ1-2 TRBV5-6 NA CASSLGAHGYTF TGTGCCAGCAGCTTGGGGGCGCATGGCTACACCTTC
NA TRBJ2-1 TRBV15 few CATSRDIGSSGNEQFF TGTGCCACCAGCAGAGATATAGGGAGTAGCGGCAATGAGCAGTTCTTC
TRBD2 TRBJ2-2 TRBV5-1 NA CASSLVAGGSTGELFF TGCGCCAGCAGCTTGGTCGCGGGGGGATCCACCGGGGAGCTGTTTTTT
TRBD2 TRBJ2-1 TRBV10-3 few CAISPGLARNEQFF TGTGCCATCAGCCCGGGACTAGCGAGGAATGAGCAGTTCTTC
TRBD2 TRBJ2-7 TRBV14 NA CATGRGGYEQYF TGTGCCACCGGGCGGGGGGGCTACGAGCAGTACTTC
NA TRBJ2-5 TRBV2 few CASSEETSRSETQYF TGTGCCAGCAGTGAAGAAACTAGCAGGAGTGAGACCCAGTACTTC
TRBD2 TRBJ2-1 TRBV28 NA CASSLWTSGRVDEQFF TGTGCCAGCAGTTTATGGACTAGCGGGAGGGTCGATGAGCAGTTCTTC
NA TRBJ1-6 TRBV5-1 NA CASSSEGSPLHF TGCGCCAGCAGCTCTGAGGGATCACCCCTCCACTTT
TRBD2 TRBJ2-2 TRBV5-1 few CASISGSLTGELFF TGCGCCAGCATAAGCGGGAGTTTAACCGGGGAGCTGTTTTTT